This T cell receptor (beta chain) came from a study of regulatory T cells in long-lasting Graves disease (dated by TCRdb to the early 2020s). Context from the whole study: Antithyroid drugs had been taken for less than 3 months by newly diagnosed Graves' disease patients. Peripheral blood TCR sequencing and RNA sequencing compared persistent Graves' disease patients with newly diagnosed Graves' disease patients. The study was registered as a clinical trial and conducted in China. A total of around 33 samples underwent TCR sequencing, from about 13 patients with persistent Graves' disease and 20 or so patients with newly diagnosed Graves' disease. What the authors observed across the whole study: Only peripheral blood was studied, because thyroid tissue, the primary lesion, was inaccessible. Preferential use of TRBV28, TRBJ1-2 and TRBJ2-5 was observed in persistent disease, whereas TRBV20-1 and TRBJ2-1 were favored in newly diagnosed disease. Only the TCR beta chain was sequenced and analyzed. The authors noted that the small sample size was a limitation that may lower accuracy. Patients with persistent disease shared more public clonotypes (about 3,000) than newly diagnosed patients did (966). Compared with newly diagnosed patients, persistent Graves' disease patients had lower TCR Shannon entropy and fewer highly expanded clones, which suggests clonal expansion.

The library was produced with multiplex PCR. The instrument given in TCRdb is Illumina HiSeq 4000. To build TCR beta libraries, CDR3 regions were amplified by Arm-PCR using iRepertoire HTBI primers. Before sequencing, the PCR products underwent gel purification. The original pipeline was this. Across samples, 60 to 70 TRBV and approximately 15 TRBJ segments were identified and used for gene usage analysis of CDR3 amino acid clonotypes. COPE and FqMerger were used to merge filtered high-quality paired reads into contigs. BLAST was used to align contigs to the IMGT TRBV, TRBD and TRBJ reference genes, and CDR3 was defined following IMGT. Any clonotype with a frequency above 0.1% was classified as a highly expanded clone. Repertoire diversity was measured by Shannon entropy, and V-J evenness by the Gini coefficient. A clonotype was considered public if more than one individual shared it. TCRdb redid the processing of the public reads, applying fastp at Q25 and MiXCR, and retained in-frame beta chains. Identical CDR3 protein sequences are pooled into one entry, listed with their most common genes and DNA. The V and J calls and clone size come from TCRdb's table, not from the authors' own analysis. The sample table contains approximately 440,000 distinct CDR3 sequences; only one count was recorded for around 15% of them. 12% of the sample belongs to the ten largest clones.

This clonotype was observed a handful of times. This receptor's antigen is unknown. It has no much larger one-base neighbor in the sample; base qualities were not kept. The CDR3 covers 14 residues, taking in both the cysteine and the phenylalanine. The only DNA kept is the CDR3, 42 bases in frame from the first base. The V and J ends are trimmed by 5 bases and 7 bases, leaving 15 bases between them. The meaning of the sample's time point label: newly diagnosed GD, antithyroid drugs for less than 3 months. For both TCR sequencing and RNA sequencing, RNA was extracted from PBMCs using TRIzol. The diagnosis of Graves' disease was made according to American Thyroid Association guidelines. Patients for the study were recruited at an endocrinology department in Xi'an, China. Each patient gave approximately 9 milliliters of peripheral blood, collected in an EDTA anticoagulant tube. Ficoll Paque Plus density gradient separation was used to isolate PBMCs, and no additional T cell sorting was done. RNA quality was checked with an Agilent 2100 Bioanalyzer and agarose gel, and concentration with a NanoDrop 2000.

These records were also assigned to another study, of T cells in Graves' hyperthyroidism and ophthalmopathy. Per that second paper: A patient counted as having stable Graves' hyperthyroidism if no progression to ophthalmopathy occurred over 18 months of follow-up. The hyperthyroidism patients were between 18 and 65 years old and newly diagnosed, with a disease duration of less than 2 months. Any patient with an uncontrolled infection, another autoimmune disease, pregnancy or lactation was excluded. Diagnoses were based on clinical symptoms, serum thyroxine and TRAb, thyroid ultrasound and orbital computed tomography. For the first round of RT-PCR on the TCR CDR3, the HTBI primer set was used together with the Qiagen OneStep RT-PCR kit. Blood samples also contained most of the expanded thyroid clonotypes (frequency above 0.001), which suggests that blood repertoires may reflect thyroid immune responses. A 13 V-J signature model separated ophthalmopathy from stable hyperthyroidism, with around 88% sensitivity and about 81% specificity in cross-validation and 80%/75% in testing. In validation, the model predicted progression to ophthalmopathy with roughly 70% sensitivity and approximately 74% specificity, a median of approximately 6.7 months before onset. To identify TCR V-J signatures that set the groups apart, the researchers used a discovery cohort of 100 patients, made up of 43 with Graves' ophthalmopathy and 55 to 65 with stable Graves' hyperthyroidism. Whether ophthalmopathy could be predicted prospectively was tested in an independent validation cohort made up of roughly 20 hyperthyroidism patients plus 17 patients who later progressed to ophthalmopathy. The approximately 100 discovery patients were divided at random into training and test sets in a 7:3 ratio. In more than 5 Graves' hyperthyroidism patients, the study also compared T-cell repertoires from thyroid tissue with T-cell repertoires from blood. Once sampling was done, hyperthyroidism patients were given methimazole at a starting dose of 30 mg daily, whereas ophthalmopathy patients were given high-dose intravenous methylprednisolone. A second multiplex PCR round built the libraries, followed by size selection and purification. Paired-end sequencing of the libraries was performed with 100 bp reads on an Illumina HiSeq2000. SOAPnuke was used to process the raw data, throwing out any read that contained adapters or uncalled bases, had a mean Phred below 15, or lacked an exact constant-primer or identifier match. High-quality paired reads were merged using COPE v1.2.5, and each unique nucleotide sequence was defined as a clonotype. Clonotypes were aligned to IMGT TRBV, TRBD and TRBJ reference segments using MiTCR v1.1. Only V-J combinations with frequency above 0.0001, covering approximately 99% of repertoires, were analysed. A TCS score was defined as the ratio between F50 (clonal expansion) and ExV (chaos), using BLOSUM62-based TCRdist between CDR3 peptides within each V-J. Welch's t-statistics and random forest reduced around 520 V-J features to 13, which were used in a naive Bayes classifier (R e1071). No statistical method was used to set the sample size in advance, and investigators knew the group allocation. According to the paper, TCR Vbeta CDR3 sequencing was carried out on 135 peripheral blood samples, which came from fewer than 50 ophthalmopathy, around 74 hyperthyroidism and approximately 17 progressor patients.

Source: peripheral blood mononuclear cells (PBMCs), taken at new diagnosis, from a patient treated with antithyroid drugs. The receptor's source is a man aged 40-49 years with Graves disease. Donor details come from another sample of the same person, matched by shared clones. This sequence uses TRBV12-3 or TRBV12-4 and TRBJ2-1; a tentative D match to TRBD1 spans 6 bases. The CDR3: CASSRQAEYNEQFF. The DNA reads TGTGCCAGCAGTCGACAGGCTGAGTATAATGAGCAGTTCTTC.